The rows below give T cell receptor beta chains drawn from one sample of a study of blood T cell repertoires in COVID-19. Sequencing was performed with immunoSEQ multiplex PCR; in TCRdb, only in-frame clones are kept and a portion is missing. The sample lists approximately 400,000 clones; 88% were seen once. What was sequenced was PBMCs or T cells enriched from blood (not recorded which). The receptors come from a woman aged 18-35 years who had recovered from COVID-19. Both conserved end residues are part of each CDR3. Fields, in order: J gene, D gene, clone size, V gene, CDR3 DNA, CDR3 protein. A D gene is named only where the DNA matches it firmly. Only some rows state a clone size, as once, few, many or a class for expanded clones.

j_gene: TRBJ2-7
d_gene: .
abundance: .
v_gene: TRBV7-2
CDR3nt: TGTGCCAGCAGCTTAGCGTTTCAGGGGTTCTACGAGCAGTACTTC
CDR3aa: CASSLAFQGFYEQYF

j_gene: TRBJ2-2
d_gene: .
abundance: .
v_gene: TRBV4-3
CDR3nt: TGCGCCAGCAGCCAAGCGGACTCCGGGAGTGCCGCTTTCACCGGGGAGCTGTTTTTT
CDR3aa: CASSQADSGSAAFTGELFF

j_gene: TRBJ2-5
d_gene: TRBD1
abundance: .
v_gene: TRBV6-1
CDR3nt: TGTGCCAGCAGTGAGGACAGGGGAGAGACCCAGTACTTC
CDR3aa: CASSEDRGETQYF

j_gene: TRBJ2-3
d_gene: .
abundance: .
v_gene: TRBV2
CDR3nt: TGTGCCAGCAGTGCCCCTACTAGCACAGATACGCAGTATTTT
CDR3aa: CASSAPTSTDTQYF

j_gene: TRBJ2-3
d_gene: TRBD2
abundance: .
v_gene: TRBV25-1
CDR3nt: TGTGCCAGCAGGGGCAGCGGGGGGGCGGATACGCAGTATTTT
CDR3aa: CASRGSGGADTQYF

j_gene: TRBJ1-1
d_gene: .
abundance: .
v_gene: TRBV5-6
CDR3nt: TGTGCCAGCAGCCCCGGGGGTGGGACGGTCAACACTGAAGCTTTCTTT
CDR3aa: CASSPGGGTVNTEAFF

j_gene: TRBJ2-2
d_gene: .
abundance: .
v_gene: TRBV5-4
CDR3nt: TGTGCCAGCAGCTTGGGAGGGCGGGGAGGCACCGGGGAGCTGTTTTTT
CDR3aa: CASSLGGRGGTGELFF

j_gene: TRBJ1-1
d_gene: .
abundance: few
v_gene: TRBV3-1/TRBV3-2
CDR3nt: TGTGCCAGCAGCCAACTACAGGGGAACACTGAAGCTTTCTTT
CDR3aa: CASSQLQGNTEAFF

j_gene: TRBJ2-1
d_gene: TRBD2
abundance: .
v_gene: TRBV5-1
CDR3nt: TGCGCCAGCAGGCCTAGCGGTTACAATGAGCAGTTCTTC
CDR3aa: CASRPSGYNEQFF

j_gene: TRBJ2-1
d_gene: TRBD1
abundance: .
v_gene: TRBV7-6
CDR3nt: TGTGCCAGCAGCAGTGGATACAGGGGTAATGAGCAGTTCTTC
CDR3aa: CASSSGYRGNEQFF

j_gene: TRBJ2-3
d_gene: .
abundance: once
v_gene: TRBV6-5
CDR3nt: TGTGCCAGCGGGGCCTCCGATACGCAGTATTTT
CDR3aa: CASGASDTQYF

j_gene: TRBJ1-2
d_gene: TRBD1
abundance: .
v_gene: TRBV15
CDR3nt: TGTGCCACCAGCAGTCACAGGGGTGACTATGGCTACACCTTC
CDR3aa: CATSSHRGDYGYTF

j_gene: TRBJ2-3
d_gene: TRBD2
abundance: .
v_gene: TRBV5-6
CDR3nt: TGTGCCAGCAGCTTTTATAGCGGGGAGACAGATACGCAGTATTTT
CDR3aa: CASSFYSGETDTQYF

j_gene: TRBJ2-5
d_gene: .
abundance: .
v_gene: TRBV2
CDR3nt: TGTGCCAGCAGTGGGTACACGTACCAAGAGACCCAGTACTTC
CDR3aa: CASSGYTYQETQYF

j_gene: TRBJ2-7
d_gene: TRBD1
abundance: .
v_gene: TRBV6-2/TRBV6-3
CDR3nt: TGTGCCAGCAGTCCCCAGGGACAGGGAAGTAGCCACGAGCAGTACTTC
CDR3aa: CASSPQGQGSSHEQYF

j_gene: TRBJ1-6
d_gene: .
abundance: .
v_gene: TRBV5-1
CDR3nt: TGCGCCAGCAGCTTGGAAGGGGGCTCCTATAATTCACCCCTCCACTTT
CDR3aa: CASSLEGGSYNSPLHF

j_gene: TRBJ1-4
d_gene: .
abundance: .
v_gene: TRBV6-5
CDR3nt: TGTGCCAGCAGTTGGGGAGGCGAAAAACTGTTTTTT
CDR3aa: CASSWGGEKLFF

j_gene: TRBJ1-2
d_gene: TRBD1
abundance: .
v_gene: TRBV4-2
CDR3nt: TGTGCCAGCAGCCAAGCTGGGACAGGGGCGGTTGGCTACACCTTC
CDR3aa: CASSQAGTGAVGYTF

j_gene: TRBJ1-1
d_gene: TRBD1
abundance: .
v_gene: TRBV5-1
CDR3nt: TGCGCCAGCAGTTTCTTAGGGGGCATGGACACTGAAGCTTTCTTT
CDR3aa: CASSFLGGMDTEAFF

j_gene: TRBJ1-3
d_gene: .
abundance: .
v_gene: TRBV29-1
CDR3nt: TGCAGCGTTGTCGGTCCCTCTGGAAACACCATATATTTT
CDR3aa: CSVVGPSGNTIYF

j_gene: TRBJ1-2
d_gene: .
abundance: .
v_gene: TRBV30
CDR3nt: TGTGCCTGGAGTGTAGTAAGGGGTAACTATGGCTACACCTTC
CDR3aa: CAWSVVRGNYGYTF

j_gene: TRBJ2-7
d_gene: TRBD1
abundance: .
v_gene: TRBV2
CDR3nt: TGTGCCAGCAGTAGCCCGGGACAGGGGTCGTCCTACGAGCAGTACTTC
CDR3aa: CASSSPGQGSSYEQYF

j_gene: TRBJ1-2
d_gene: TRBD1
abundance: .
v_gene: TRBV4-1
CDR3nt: TGCGCCAGCAGCCAAGAAAAAGGGACAGGGGTTTGGGATGGCTACACCTTC
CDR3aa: CASSQEKGTGVWDGYTF

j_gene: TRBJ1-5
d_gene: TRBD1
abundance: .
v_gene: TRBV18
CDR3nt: TGTGCCAGCTCCTTAGACAGGGCTCAGCCCCAGCATTTT
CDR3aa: CASSLDRAQPQHF

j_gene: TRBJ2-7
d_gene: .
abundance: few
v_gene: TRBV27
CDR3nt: TGTGCCAGCAGTTTAGCCCGGGGGGCTCTATACGAGCAGTACTTC
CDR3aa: CASSLARGALYEQYF

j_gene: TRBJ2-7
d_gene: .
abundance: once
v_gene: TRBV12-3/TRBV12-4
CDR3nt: TGTGCCAGCAGTTTGGAGGGATCCAACGAGCAGTACTTC
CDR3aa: CASSLEGSNEQYF

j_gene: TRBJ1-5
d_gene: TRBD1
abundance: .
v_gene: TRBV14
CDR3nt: TGTGCCAGCAGTCCCGGGACAGGGGGCAATCAGCCCCAGCATTTT
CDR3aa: CASSPGTGGNQPQHF

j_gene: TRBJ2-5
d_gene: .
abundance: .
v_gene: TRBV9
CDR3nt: TGTGCCAGCAGCGTTGGGAGTGAGGAGACCCAGTACTTC
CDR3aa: CASSVGSEETQYF

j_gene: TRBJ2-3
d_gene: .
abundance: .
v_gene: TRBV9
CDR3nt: TGTGCCAGCAGCGTCACCGGAGCTAGCCGAGATAGCACAGATACGCAGTATTTT
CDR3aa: CASSVTGASRDSTDTQYF

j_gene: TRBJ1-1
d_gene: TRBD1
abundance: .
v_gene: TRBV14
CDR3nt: TGTGCCAGCAGCCAAGTCGGACAGGGGGCTGGAGCTTTCTTT
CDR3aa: CASSQVGQGAGAFF

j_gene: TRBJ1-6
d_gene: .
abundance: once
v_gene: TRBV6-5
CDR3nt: TGTGCCAGCATCTTGGTGGAGGGCTTTCACTCACCCCTCCACTTT
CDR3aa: CASILVEGFHSPLHF